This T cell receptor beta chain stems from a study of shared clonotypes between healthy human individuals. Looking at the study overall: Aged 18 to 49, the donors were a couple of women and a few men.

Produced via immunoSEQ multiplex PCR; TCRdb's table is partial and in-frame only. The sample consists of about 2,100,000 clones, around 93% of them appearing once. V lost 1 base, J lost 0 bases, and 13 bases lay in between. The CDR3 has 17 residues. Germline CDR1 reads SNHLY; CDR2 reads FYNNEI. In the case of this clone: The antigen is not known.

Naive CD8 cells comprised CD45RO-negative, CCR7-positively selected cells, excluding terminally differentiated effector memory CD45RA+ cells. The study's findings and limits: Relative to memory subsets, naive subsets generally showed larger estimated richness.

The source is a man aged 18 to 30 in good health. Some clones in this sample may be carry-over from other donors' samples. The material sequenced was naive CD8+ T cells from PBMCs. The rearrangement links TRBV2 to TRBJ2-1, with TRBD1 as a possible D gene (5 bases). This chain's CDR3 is CASSEEGRPSSYNEQFF. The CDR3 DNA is TGTGCCAGCAGTGAAGAGGGGCGGCCAAGCTCCTACAATGAGCAGTTCTTC.